The 21 T cell receptor beta chains below were found in one sample sequenced in a study of T cells after yellow fever vaccination. TCRdb re-analysed the 5' RACE reads in MiXCR, keeping a single row per CDR3 protein. The sample consists of 500,000 to 550,000 distinct CDR3 sequences, 21% of them appearing once. The sample was PBMCs, taken roughly 20 days after the first yellow fever vaccination. Receptor source: a man aged 18 to 30 who received the YFV17D yellow fever vaccine.

In its sample, this clonotype was seen a few times. The chain recombines TRBV7-9 with TRBJ2-7; D tentatively fits TRBD1 or TRBD2 (6 bases each). CDR3 length equals 17 residues. CDR1 and CDR2 (germline): SEHNR, FQNEAQ (reference sequence). The ends were cut back, 5 bases at V and 0 bases at J, with 20 bases in the middle. The CDR3 nucleotides are TGTGCCAGCAGCCCAAGGAGGGACACCTCCTTCTCCTACGAGCAGTACTTC. This codes for CASSPRRDTSFSYEQYF.

The chain employs TRBV19 and TRBJ2-7; 8 bases align to TRBD2. The CDR3 loop spans 17 amino acids. Germline V gene data show CDR1 as LNHDA and CDR2 as SQIVND (reference sequence). V gave up 0 bases and J gave up 5 bases; unmatched junction bases: 12. The CDR3 sequence is CASSIDLFTSGGNEQYF. As DNA, the CDR3 is TGTGCCAGTAGTATAGATCTATTTACCAGCGGGGGCAACGAGCAGTACTTC.

The table lists this clonotype with many counts. The chain is built from TRBV12-3 or TRBV12-4 and TRBJ2-5; the D is unclear. This CDR3 is 14 amino acids long. V gave up 6 bases and J gave up 4 bases, with 15 bases separating them. CDR3 loop: CASSPSRASETQYF. DNA for the CDR3: TGTGCCAGCAGCCCGAGTAGGGCATCAGAGACCCAGTACTTC.

This clonotype was seen more than once but under ten times. The chain has TRBV4-1 and TRBJ2-3; 7 nucleotides match TRBD2. The CDR3 length is 14 residues. V was clipped by 3 bases and J by 6 bases; unmatched bases: 6. Germline V gene sequence: CDR1 MGHRA, CDR2 YSYEKL. The CDR3 DNA reads as TGCGCCAGCAGCCAGCAGCGGGGTACGGATACGCAGTATTTT. Translated: CASSQQRGTDTQYF.

This clonotype has more than one count but fewer than ten. V and J are TRBV29-1 and TRBJ2-7; no definite D call. Germline lookup yields CDR1 SQVTM and CDR2 ANQGSEA. CDR3 length: 9 amino acids. Trimming took 7 bases from V and 3 from J, leaving 4 bases between them. CDR3 in amino acids: CSAHYEQYV. The DNA for the CDR3 is TGCAGCGCACACTACGAGCAGTACGTC.

In this sample, this clonotype turned up a few times. The chain employs TRBV20-1 and TRBJ2-2, with unresolved D. There are 15 residues in the CDR3. Germline assignment: CDR1 DFQATT and CDR2 SNEGSKA (reference sequence). V lost 0 bases and J 3 bases, leaving 11 bases between the germline ends. CDR3 loop: CSARDLMAHTGELFF. The DNA for the CDR3 is TGCAGTGCTAGAGATCTAATGGCCCACACCGGGGAGCTGTTTTTT.

This clonotype has a handful of counts. This chain uses TRBV4-1 with TRBJ2-1; unclear D gene. The V gene lost 0 bases and the J gene lost 6 bases, with 6 bases spanning the gap. CDR1 MGHRA and CDR2 YSYEKL come from the germline V gene. The CDR3 is made up of 13 amino acids. CDR3 in DNA: TGCGCCAGCAGCCAAGAATGGGGCAATGAGCAGTTCTTC. This codes for CASSQEWGNEQFF.

This clonotype has more than one count but fewer than ten. The chain joins TRBV3-1 to TRBJ2-4; 7 positions agree with TRBD2. V shed 0 bases and J 12 bases; nucleotides not matched to a gene: 14. This CDR3 contains 16 residues. CDR1 and CDR2 from the germline V gene are LGHDT and YNNKEL (reference sequence). This chain's CDR3 is CASSQDTVALLAGQYF. The CDR3 DNA is TGTGCCAGCAGCCAAGATACGGTTGCTCTGTTAGCGGGTCAGTACTTC.

This chain uses TRBV10-3 with TRBJ2-7, with TRBD1 matching 9 bases. The V gene end was trimmed by 6 bases and the J gene end by 4 bases; junction bases not matched to a gene: 7. The CDR3 contains 14 residues. The germline V gene has CDR1 ENHRY and CDR2 SYGVKD. The CDR3 is CAISAGDRVYEQYF. CDR3 DNA sequence: TGTGCCATCAGCGCCGGGGACAGGGTTTACGAGCAGTACTTC.

This clonotype was observed a handful of times. V gene TRBV6-2 or TRBV6-3 combines with J gene TRBJ2-1; D is unclear. Germline assignment: CDR1 MNHEY and CDR2 SVGEGT. V gave up 7 bases and J gave up 0 bases, with 13 bases separating them. The CDR3 totals 15 residues. The CDR3 sequence is CASTYAQYSYNEQFF. Written as DNA, the CDR3 is TGTGCCAGCACCTATGCCCAATACTCCTACAATGAGCAGTTCTTC.

This rearrangement joins TRBV2 to TRBJ2-2; TRBD1 matches at 7 bases. This CDR3 region has 14 residues. The germline CDR1 and CDR2 sequences are SNHLY and FYNNEI. Trimming at V came to 9 bases and at J to 1 base, leaving 5 bases not matched to a gene. The DNA for the CDR3 is TGTGCCAGTCAACAGGGGATGAACACCGGGGAGCTGTTTTTT. This codes for CASQQGMNTGELFF.

This chain connects TRBV6-5 to TRBJ2-7; D possibly corresponds to TRBD1 (6 bases). Germline V lookup: CDR1 MNHEY, CDR2 SVGAGI. V lost 0 bases and J lost 1, with 13 bases in between. The CDR3 consists of 16 residues. CDR3 in amino acids: CASSYSEGERSYEQYF. The CDR3 nucleotides are TGTGCCAGCAGTTACTCAGAGGGGGAAAGGTCCTACGAGCAGTACTTC.

This clonotype has a handful of counts. V usage is TRBV18 and J usage is TRBJ1-4; D ambiguous. Trimming shortened V by 5 bases and J by 5 bases, and 15 bases separated the two germline ends. The CDR3 sequence is 15 residues long. Germline V gene data show CDR1 as KGHSH and CDR2 as LQKENI. CDR3 nucleotides: TGTGCCAGCTCATTATTCAGAAACGAAAATGAAAAACTGTTTTTT. Translating it yields CASSLFRNENEKLFF. Together with reference TRBV18 and TRBJ1-4, the CDR3 gives the full variable domain: NAGVMQNPRHLVRRRGQEARLRCSPMKGHSHVYWYRQLPEEGLKFMVYLQKENIIDESGMPKERFSAEFPKEGPSILRIQQVVRGDSAAYFCASSLFRNENEKLFFGSGTQLSVL.

In its sample, this clonotype was seen a few times. V and J are TRBV5-6 and TRBJ2-1; the D is unclear. This CDR3 has 13 residues. Trimming cost V 4 bases and J 3 bases, with 8 bases left between them. CDR1 is SGHDT, CDR2 YYEEEE, per germline. CDR3 nucleotide sequence: TGTGCCAGCAGCCGATGGGACTACAATGAGCAGTTCTTC. Its protein is CASSRWDYNEQFF.

The table lists this clonotype with a few counts. The chain joins TRBV10-3 to TRBJ2-3; D may match TRBD1 or TRBD2 (6 bases each). Germline CDR1 and CDR2: ENHRY and SYGVKD. The V end was cut by 10 bases, the J end by 2 bases, with 19 bases between. CDR3 size: 15 residues. CDR3 coding DNA: TGTGCCACGGGGGACACCGAATACAACACAGATACGCAGTATTTT. Translated: CATGDTEYNTDTQYF.

The sample holds one count of this clonotype. Given the absence of the conserved phenylalanine or tryptophan at the CDR3 end, a read error is likely. V and J are TRBV7-2 and TRBJ2-7, with TRBD2 as a possible D gene (5 bases). This CDR3 has 13 residues. In germline, CDR1 is SGHTA, CDR2 FQGNSA. Trimming took 2 bases from V and 3 from J, leaving 8 bases between them. The CDR3 region is CASSLSGYYEQYS. CDR3 sequence (DNA): TGTGCCAGCAGCTTAAGCGGCTACTACGAGCAGTACTCC.

This clonotype has only a few counts. The V gene is TRBV20-1, the J gene TRBJ2-2; D may be TRBD1 (6 bases). This CDR3 spans 14 amino acids. Germline CDR1 DFQATT, CDR2 SNEGSKA (reference sequence). V was shortened by 6 bases and J by 4 bases, with 15 bases between the two germline ends. The CDR3 bases are TGCAGTGCCAGCGGACAGCTTGGCACCGGGGAGCTGTTTTTT. It yields the protein CSASGQLGTGELFF.

This clonotype has a handful of counts. This chain joins TRBV4-2 and TRBJ1-6; D remains unclear. This CDR3 is 15 amino acids long. V was cut by 0 bases and J by 8 bases, with 11 bases left in between. Germline V lookup: CDR1 LGHNA, CDR2 YNFKEQ. In nucleotides, the CDR3 is TGTGCCAGCAGCCAAGATTACGTGAGTTATTCACCCCTCCACTTT. This codes for CASSQDYVSYSPLHF.

V usage is TRBV5-1 and J usage is TRBJ1-2; weak D call: TRBD1 (5 bases). The CDR3 has 14 residues. Looked up from germline, CDR1 is SGHRS and CDR2 is YFSETQ. V lost 2 bases and J lost 3, with 11 bases in between. The CDR3 sequence: CASSFLGADYGYTF. CDR3 coding DNA: TGCGCCAGCAGCTTCCTTGGGGCAGACTATGGCTACACCTTC.

This clonotype was detected only a few times. This chain links TRBV27 with TRBJ2-6; 8 bases line up with TRBD1. The CDR3 length is 17 residues. The germline CDR1 and CDR2 sequences are MNHEY and SMNVEV (reference sequence). V shed 0 bases, J shed 1 base, and the junction held 2 bases outside the gene matches. The CDR3 sequence is CASSLSRTGSGANVLTF. DNA for the CDR3: TGTGCCAGCAGTTTATCGAGGACAGGGTCTGGGGCCAACGTCCTGACTTTC.

This clonotype has a count of ten or more. The chain recombines TRBV4-1 with TRBJ2-1, with D possibly TRBD2 on 7 matching bases. This CDR3 region has 18 residues. Germline values: CDR1 MGHRA, CDR2 YSYEKL. Trimming removed 4 bases at V and 4 bases at J, with 23 bases between. CDR3 region: CASSRPRARGGVYNEQFF. CDR3 in DNA: TGCGCCAGCAGCCGACCTCGAGCTAGAGGGGGGGTGTACAATGAGCAGTTCTTC.